Below, 8 T cell receptor beta chains from the same sample are listed, as sequenced in a study of blood T cell dynamics during melanoma immunotherapy. This table comes from immunoSEQ multiplex PCR, and its TCRdb copy is limited to in-frame clones, with some not included. The sample has about 6,300 clones, 80% to 95% seen once. The time point was: pre-treatment baseline. The sample in question was cell-free DNA from blood, obtained from a patient treated with checkpoint blockade. These receptors came from a human donor with melanoma.

The CDR3 nucleotides are TGTGCCACCAGCAGAGGCGGGACTAACCTCCAAGAGACCCAGTACTTC. Encoded protein: CATSRGGTNLQETQYF. The chain combines TRBV15 with TRBJ2-5; 7 nucleotides agree with TRBD2. The CDR3 is 16 residues long. Germline CDR1 LNHNV, CDR2 YYDKDF (reference sequence). J was trimmed by 1 base and V by 1 base; bases with no gene match: 6.

The chain carries TRBV29-1 and TRBJ2-5; the match to TRBD2 covers 9 bases. The CDR3 consists of 15 residues. V was clipped by 3 bases and J by 5 bases; unmatched bases: 10. The germline V gene has CDR1 SQVTM and CDR2 ANQGSEA. CDR3 loop: CSVDLLREGLETQYF. CDR3 DNA sequence: TGCAGCGTTGATCTTTTGCGGGAGGGCCTGGAGACCCAGTACTTC. Looking up the rest from reference TRBV29-1 and TRBJ2-5 gives the full variable domain: SAVISQKPSRDICQRGTSLTIQCQVDSQVTMMFWYRQQPGQSLTLIATANQGSEATYESGFVIDKFPISRPNLTFSTLTVSNMSPEDSSIYLCSVDLLREGLETQYFGPGTRLLVL.

The chain joins TRBV29-1 to TRBJ2-1; D ambiguous. The CDR3 is 15 residues long. CDR1 is SQVTM and CDR2 is ANQGSEA in the germline V gene. V lost 2 bases and J lost 0, with 11 bases in between. DNA of the CDR3: TGCAGCGTTGAACCGATGAACTCCTCCTACAATGAGCAGTTCTTC. Its protein product is CSVEPMNSSYNEQFF.

V is TRBV6-1 and J is TRBJ2-5, with D tentatively TRBD2 (6 bases). V lost 10 bases, J lost 5 bases, and 14 bases lay in between. In germline, CDR1 is MNHNS, CDR2 SASEGT. The CDR3 has 12 amino acids. The CDR3: CATLGLFETQYF. Written as DNA, the CDR3 is TGTGCCACCTTAGGACTATTTGAGACCCAGTACTTC.

This clone was seen only once. V and J are TRBV7-2 and TRBJ1-5; the match to TRBD1 covers 9 bases. With 5 bases clipped from V and 7 bases from J, the junction kept 6 bases outside the gene matches. The CDR3 loop spans 14 amino acids. Germline CDR1 reads SGHTA; CDR2 reads FQGNSA. The CDR3 reads CASSPDRGWQPQHF. The CDR3 nucleotides read TGTGCCAGCAGCCCTGACAGGGGGTGGCAGCCCCAGCATTTT.

This chain joins TRBV25-1 and TRBJ1-1; D unclear. Germline V CDR1 and CDR2: MGHDK, SYGVNS. Trimming removed 7 bases at V and 1 base at J, with 7 bases between. The length of the CDR3 is 12 residues. For the CDR3, the DNA is TGTGCCAGCAATTTGGGGAACACTGAAGCTTTCTTT. Translated: CASNLGNTEAFF.

This clone was seen a handful of times. The chain joins TRBV5-1 to TRBJ1-1, with 7 bases identical to TRBD1. Trimming removed 4 bases from V and 1 base from J; junction bases left unmatched: 13. Germline V lookup: CDR1 SGHRS, CDR2 YFSETQ. The CDR3 spans 17 residues. CDR3 nucleotides: TGCGCCAGCAGCAAGGAACCCCGGGACAGTAAGAACACTGAAGCTTTCTTT. Its translation: CASSKEPRDSKNTEAFF. Filled out from reference TRBV5-1 and TRBJ1-1, the complete variable domain reads KAGVTQTPRYLIKTRGQQVTLSCSPISGHRSVSWYQQTPGQGLQFLFEYFSETQRNKGNFPGRFSGRQFSNSRSEMNVSTLELGDSALYLCASSKEPRDSKNTEAFFGQGTRLTVV.

The V and J genes are TRBV7-3 and TRBJ2-1; D is perhaps TRBD1 (5 bases). The ends were cut back, 2 bases at V and 9 bases at J, with 17 bases in the middle. The CDR3 spans 15 residues. The V gene's germline CDR1 is SGHTA and CDR2 FQGTGA. Here the CDR3 reads CASSLSAGHYTEQFF. CDR3 in DNA: TGTGCCAGCAGCTTATCGGCAGGGCATTATACTGAGCAGTTCTTC.